This T cell receptor beta chain was obtained from a study of T cell repertoires in cytomegalovirus infection. TCRdb reprocessed the reads via MiXCR and lists one record per CDR3 protein. The repertoire holds approximately 250,000 distinct CDR3 sequences, with 6% to 8% as singletons. This clonotype has a count of ten or more. There are 18 residues in the CDR3. V was clipped by 1 base and J by 10 bases; unmatched bases: 15. CDR1 is MGHRA, CDR2 YSYEKL, per germline. The sequencing input was PBMCs. V and J are TRBV4-1 and TRBJ2-1, with 11 bases that match TRBD2. The receptor was isolated from a human donor in good health (CMV status not recorded). Some clones in this sample may be carry-over from other donors' samples. The CDR3 sequence is CASSQVLLGTSGVNEQFF. In DNA form, the CDR3 reads TGCGCCAGCAGCCAAGTGCTTTTGGGGACTAGCGGAGTCAACGAGCAGTTCTTC.